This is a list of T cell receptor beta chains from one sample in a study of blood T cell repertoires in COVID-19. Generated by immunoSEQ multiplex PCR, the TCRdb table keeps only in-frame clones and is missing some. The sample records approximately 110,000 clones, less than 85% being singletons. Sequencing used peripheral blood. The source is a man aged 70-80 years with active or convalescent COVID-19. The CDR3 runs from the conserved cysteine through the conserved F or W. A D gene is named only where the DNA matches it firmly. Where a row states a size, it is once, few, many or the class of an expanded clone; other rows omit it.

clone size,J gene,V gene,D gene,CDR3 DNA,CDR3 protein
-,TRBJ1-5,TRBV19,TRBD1,TGTGCCAGTAGCTTCCTGGCTAACAGGGGCCTAAATCAGCCCCAGCATTTT,CASSFLANRGLNQPQHF
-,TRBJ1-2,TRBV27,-,TGTGCCAGCTCCTGGCAGGGAGGAGACTATGGCTACACCTTC,CASSWQGGDYGYTF
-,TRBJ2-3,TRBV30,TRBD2,TGTGCCTGGAGTGTAGGGCTAGCGGGGACAGATACGCAGTATTTT,CAWSVGLAGTDTQYF
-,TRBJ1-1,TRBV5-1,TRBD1,TGCGCCAGCAGCTTAGGGACAGGGAACACTGAAGCTTTCTTT,CASSLGTGNTEAFF
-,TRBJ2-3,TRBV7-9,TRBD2,TGTGCCAGCAGCTTACTAGCGGGAGGGCCAAAGACAGATACGCAGTATTTT,CASSLLAGGPKTDTQYF
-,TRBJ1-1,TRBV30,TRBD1,TGTGCCTGGAGTTTTGCCGGGACAGCGAACACTGAAGCTTTCTTT,CAWSFAGTANTEAFF
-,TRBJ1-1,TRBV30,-,TGTGCCTGGAGTGTAGGGCGGGGAGTCACTGAAGCTTTCTTT,CAWSVGRGVTEAFF
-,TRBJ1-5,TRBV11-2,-,TGTGCCAGCAGCCGATGGGGAGACGGAGTGGAGCCCCAGCATTTT,CASSRWGDGVEPQHF
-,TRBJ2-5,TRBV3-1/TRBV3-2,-,TGTGCCAGCAGCCAAAACATCGGGGAAGAGACCCAGTACTTC,CASSQNIGEETQYF
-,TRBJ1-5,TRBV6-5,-,TGTGCCAGCCTCGTTAGGGGGCAGCCCCAGCATTTT,CASLVRGQPQHF
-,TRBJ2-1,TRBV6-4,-,TGTGCCAGCAGTGTCGGTCTTAATAACAATGAGCAGTTCTTC,CASSVGLNNNEQFF
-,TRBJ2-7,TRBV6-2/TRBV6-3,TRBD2,TGTGCCAGCAGCTCTAGCGGGGGGCTCTACGAGCAGTACTTC,CASSSSGGLYEQYF
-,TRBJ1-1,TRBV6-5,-,TGTGCCAGCAGTATACAGGGATTTCTCACTGAAGCTTTCTTT,CASSIQGFLTEAFF
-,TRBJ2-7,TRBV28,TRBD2,TGTGCCAGCAGTTCTAAAGCGGGATCCGTCTCCTACGAGCAGTACTTC,CASSSKAGSVSYEQYF
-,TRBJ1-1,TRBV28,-,TGTGCCAGCAGTACCCAGTCGAACACTGAAGCTTTCTTT,CASSTQSNTEAFF
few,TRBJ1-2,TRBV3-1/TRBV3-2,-,TGTGCCAGCAGCCAGGAGGACAGTTGGAGGAGCGGCTACACCTTC,CASSQEDSWRSGYTF
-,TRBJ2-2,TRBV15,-,TGTGCCACCAGGGCGGCGAACACCGGGGAGCTGTTTTTT,CATRAANTGELFF
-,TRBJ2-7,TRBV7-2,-,TGTGCCAGCAGCCGGCGGGCCTCGTCCACCTACGAGCAGTACTTC,CASSRRASSTYEQYF
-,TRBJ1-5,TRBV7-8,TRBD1,TGTGCCAGCAGCTTAGGGGACAGGGCCTGGGGCAATCAGCCCCAGCATTTT,CASSLGDRAWGNQPQHF
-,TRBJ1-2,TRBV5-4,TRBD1,TGTGCCAGCAGCTTGGCTCTACGGACAGGGAACTATGGCTACACCTTC,CASSLALRTGNYGYTF
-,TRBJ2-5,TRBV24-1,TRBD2,TGTGCCACATCCCTGAGCGGGAGGAAGGCGGAGACCCAGTACTTC,CATSLSGRKAETQYF
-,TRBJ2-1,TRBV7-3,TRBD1,TGTGCCAGCAGCTATGGGACAGACAATGAGCAGTTCTTC,CASSYGTDNEQFF
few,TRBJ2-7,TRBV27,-,TGTGCCAGCAGTTTAATATCGGGCGAGCAGTACTTC,CASSLISGEQYF
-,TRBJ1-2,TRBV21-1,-,TGTGCCAGCAGCAAAGGTCAGGGAAACTATGGCTACACCTTC,CASSKGQGNYGYTF
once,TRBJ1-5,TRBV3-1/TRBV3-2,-,TGTGCCAGCAGCCAGGGGGGGCATCGAAGCAATCAGCCCCAGCATTTT,CASSQGGHRSNQPQHF
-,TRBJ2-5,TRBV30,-,TGTGCCTGGAGTGGATCCACTACAGGGTTTAGCCAGTACTTC,CAWSGSTTGFSQYF
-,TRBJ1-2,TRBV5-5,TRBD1,TGTGCCAGCAGCTCCGGACAGGGATATGGCTACACCTTC,CASSSGQGYGYTF
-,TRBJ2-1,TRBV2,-,TGTGCCAGCAGTAACCAGGGCGTCGGGCGGACAAATGAGCAGTTCTTC,CASSNQGVGRTNEQFF
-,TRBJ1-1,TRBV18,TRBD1,TGTGCCAGCTCACCACCCCCCCCAGGGGGCACTGAAGCTTTCTTT,CASSPPPPGGTEAFF
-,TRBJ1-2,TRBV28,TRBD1,TGTGCCAGTCTTAAGCCCCGGGACAGGGGGCGCCAGTACTATGGCTACACCTTC,CASLKPRDRGRQYYGYTF
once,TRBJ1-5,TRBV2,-,TGTGCCAGCAGTGATTATGACGGCGGCCAGCCCCAGCATTTT,CASSDYDGGQPQHF
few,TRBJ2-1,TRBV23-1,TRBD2,TGCGCCAGCCCAGGGGGACTAGCGGGGGTTAGCTCCTACAATGAGCAGTTCTTC,CASPGGLAGVSSYNEQFF
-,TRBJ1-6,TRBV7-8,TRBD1,TGTGCCAGCAGCCAAACAGGGGGCAGTTCACCCCTCCACTTT,CASSQTGGSSPLHF
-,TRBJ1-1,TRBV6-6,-,TGTGCCAGCGTTATTGGGGGCAACACTGAAGCTTTCTTT,CASVIGGNTEAFF
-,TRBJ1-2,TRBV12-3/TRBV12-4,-,TGTGCCAGCAGTTTCTCACAGGGTCATGGCTACACCTTC,CASSFSQGHGYTF
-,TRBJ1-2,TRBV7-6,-,TGTGCCAGCAGCTTAGCCGGGGAAGTTCCCTATGGCTACACCTTC,CASSLAGEVPYGYTF